This T cell receptor beta chain is drawn from a study of T cells in Graves' hyperthyroidism and ophthalmopathy. Study information: Before any treatment, at initial diagnosis, peripheral blood was collected. The study, taken as a whole, reports: Ophthalmopathy got predicted by the model a median about six months before its onset.

RNA transcripts served as the template for amplifying TCR beta CDR3 regions. The TCR CDR3 was amplified in a first-round RT-PCR using the HTBI primer set. One entry per CDR3 protein results from TCRdb running MiXCR on the multiplex PCR reads. The data contain about 380,000 distinct CDR3 sequences, less than 20% of them singletons. Enrolled ophthalmopathy patients presented with a Clinical Activity Score of at least 3, a NOSPECS grade of at least 4, and disease duration under 3 months. In its sample, this clonotype was seen many times. What it recognizes is unknown. This TCR was recovered from a young man with Graves' ophthalmopathy. Sequenced: blood.

The CDR3 DNA sequence: TGTGCCAGCAGCGTAGACGGAGACTATGGCTACACCTTC. It encodes CASSVDGDYGYTF. The rearrangement joins TRBV12-3 or TRBV12-4 to TRBJ1-2; D remains ambiguous. V dropped 6 bases and J dropped 3 bases, with 11 bases sitting between them. The length of the CDR3 is 13 residues.